These 8 T cell receptor beta chains were all obtained from the same sample, sequenced in a study of beta chain features in type 1 diabetes. Investigators reverse transcribed all isolated RNA, so they sequenced expressed TCRB transcripts. TCRdb's table, derived via immunoSEQ multiplex PCR, lists solely in-frame clones and lacks some. This sample carries about 27,000 clones, 45% to 65% of them seen once, and the ten largest clones take 1.3% to 1.5%. Antigens for these TCRs are unknown. Study-level results: TCRB CDR3s were moderately but significantly shorter in Type 1 diabetes patients in all four CD4+ subsets.

Sample: Tregs from blood. The source of these receptors is a woman under 30 with type 1 diabetes.

This chain connects TRBV7-9 to TRBJ2-2; 7 bases match TRBD2. After removal of 5 bases from V and 2 bases from J, the junction contained 5 bases not matched to a gene. Looked up from germline, CDR1 is SEHNR and CDR2 is FQNEAQ (reference sequence). The CDR3 loop spans 15 amino acids. As DNA, the CDR3 is TGTGCCAGCAGCGCTCCGGGACTAAACACCGGGGAGCTGTTTTTT. Translating it yields CASSAPGLNTGELFF.

The CDR3 DNA is TGTGCCAGCAGGACCCTAGCGGGAGTAACCGGGGAGCTGTTTTTT. Translated: CASRTLAGVTGELFF. This chain connects TRBV2 to TRBJ2-2, with 10 bases lining up with TRBD2. Trimming cost V 6 bases and J 5 bases; bases outside gene matches: 6. This CDR3 has 15 amino acids. Germline lookup yields CDR1 SNHLY and CDR2 FYNNEI.

The J gene is TRBJ2-1, the V gene TRBV28; D perhaps matches TRBD1 (5 bases). Trimming removed 3 bases at V and 10 bases at J, with 13 bases between. The CDR3 loop spans 13 amino acids. Germline CDR1 is MDHEN and CDR2 is SYDVKM. This CDR3 reads CASSLPMGREQFF. The CDR3 DNA reads as TGTGCCAGCAGTTTGCCTATGGGGCGGGAGCAGTTCTTC.

This chain links TRBV11-3 with TRBJ2-2, with TRBD1 matching 8 bases. Germline-derived CDR1 and CDR2 are SGHNT and YENEEA. J was trimmed by 0 bases and V by 5 bases; bases with no gene match: 5. The length of the CDR3 is 16 residues. The CDR3 DNA reads as TGTGCCAGCAGCCGTGGGGGACAGGCGAACACCGGGGAGCTGTTTTTT. Protein product: CASSRGGQANTGELFF.

This chain links TRBV10-3 with TRBJ2-1, with 8 bases identical to TRBD2. The CDR3 has 13 residues. From germline, CDR1 is ENHRY and CDR2 SYGVKD. J was trimmed by 7 bases and V by 8 bases; bases with no gene match: 7. CDR3 sequence reads: CAIGGRFLNEQFF. The CDR3 DNA reads TGTGCCATCGGCGGGAGGTTCTTAAATGAGCAGTTCTTC.

This clone was seen only once. The chain links TRBV15 to TRBJ1-5; D not certain. The ends were cut back, 3 bases at V and 6 bases at J, with 12 bases in the middle. This CDR3 has 14 amino acids. Per germline, CDR1 LNHNV and CDR2 YYDKDF (reference sequence). CDR3 region: CATSSLGGGQPQHF. The CDR3, as DNA: TGTGCCACCAGCAGCCTCGGTGGCGGTCAGCCCCAGCATTTT. The full variable domain, in which reference TRBV15 and TRBJ1-5 provide the parts outside the CDR3, is DAMVIQNPRYQVTQFGKPVTLSCSQTLNHNVMYWYQQKSSQAPKLLFHYYDKDFNNEADTPDNFQSRRPNTSFCFLDIRSPGLGDTAMYLCATSSLGGGQPQHFGDGTRLSIL.

V is TRBV30 and J is TRBJ1-2; 7 nucleotides match TRBD1. The CDR3 is 15 residues long. Trimming removed 5 bases from V and 0 bases from J; junction bases left unmatched: 9. Germline values: CDR1 GTSNPN, CDR2 SVGIG (reference sequence). The CDR3 DNA follows: TGTGCCTGGTCCCTTTGGCAGGGGGCTAACTATGGCTACACCTTC. Its protein is CAWSLWQGANYGYTF.

This rearrangement joins TRBV19 to TRBJ2-3; D perhaps matches TRBD2 (5 bases). Trimming removed 7 bases from V and 2 bases from J, with 16 bases in between. From germline, CDR1 is LNHDA and CDR2 SQIVND (reference sequence). This CDR3 is 15 amino acids long. CDR3: CASKRQRQDTDTQYF. CDR3 bases: TGTGCCAGTAAGAGGCAGCGGCAGGACACAGATACGCAGTATTTT. The full variable domain, completed using reference TRBV19 and TRBJ2-3, is DGGITQSPKYLFRKEGQNVTLSCEQNLNHDAMYWYRQDPGQGLRLIYYSQIVNDFQKGDIAEGYSVSREKKESFPLTVTSAQKNPTAFYLCASKRQRQDTDTQYFGPGTRLTVL.